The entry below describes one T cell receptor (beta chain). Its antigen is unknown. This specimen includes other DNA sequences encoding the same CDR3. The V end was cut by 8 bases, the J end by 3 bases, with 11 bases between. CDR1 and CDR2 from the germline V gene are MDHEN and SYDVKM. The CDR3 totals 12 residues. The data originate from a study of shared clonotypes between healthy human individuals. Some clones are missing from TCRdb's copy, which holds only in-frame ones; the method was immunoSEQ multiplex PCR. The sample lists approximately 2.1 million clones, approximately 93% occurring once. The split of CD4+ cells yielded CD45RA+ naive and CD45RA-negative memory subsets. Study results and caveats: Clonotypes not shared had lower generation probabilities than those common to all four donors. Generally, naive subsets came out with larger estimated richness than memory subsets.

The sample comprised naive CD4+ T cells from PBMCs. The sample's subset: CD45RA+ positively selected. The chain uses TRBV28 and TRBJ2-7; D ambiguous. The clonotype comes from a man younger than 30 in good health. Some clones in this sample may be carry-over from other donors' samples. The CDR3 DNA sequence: TGTGCCAGCTCTTTGGGTCTCTACGAGCAGTACTTC. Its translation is CASSLGLYEQYF.